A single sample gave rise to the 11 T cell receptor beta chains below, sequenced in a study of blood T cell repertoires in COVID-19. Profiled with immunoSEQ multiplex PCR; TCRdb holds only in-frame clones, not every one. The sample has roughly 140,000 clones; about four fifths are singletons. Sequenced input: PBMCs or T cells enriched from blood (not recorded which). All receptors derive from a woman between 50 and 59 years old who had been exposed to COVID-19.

The CDR3 spells CASSFRGLAARGSYEQYF. The CDR3 bases are TGTGCCAGCAGTTTCAGAGGGCTAGCGGCCAGAGGCTCCTACGAGCAGTACTTC. The genes are TRBV27 and TRBJ2-7; 7 bases are shared with TRBD2. The CDR3 has 18 residues. J was trimmed by 0 bases and V by 3 bases; bases with no gene match: 14. Germline CDR1 MNHEY, CDR2 SMNVEV (reference sequence).

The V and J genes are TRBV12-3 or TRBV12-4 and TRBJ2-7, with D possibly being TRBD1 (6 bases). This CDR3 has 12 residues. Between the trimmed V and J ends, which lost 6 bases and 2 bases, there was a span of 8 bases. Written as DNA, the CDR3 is TGTGCCAGCAGCGGGACACCCTACGAGCAGTACTTC. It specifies CASSGTPYEQYF.

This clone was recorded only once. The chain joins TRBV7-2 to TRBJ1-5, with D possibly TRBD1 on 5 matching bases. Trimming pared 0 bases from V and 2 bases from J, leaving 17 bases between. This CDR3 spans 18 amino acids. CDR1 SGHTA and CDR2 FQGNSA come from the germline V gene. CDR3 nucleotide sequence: TGTGCCAGCAGCTTAGCTTTTCAGGGAAGTGTTGGCAATCAGCCCCAGCATTTT. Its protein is CASSLAFQGSVGNQPQHF.

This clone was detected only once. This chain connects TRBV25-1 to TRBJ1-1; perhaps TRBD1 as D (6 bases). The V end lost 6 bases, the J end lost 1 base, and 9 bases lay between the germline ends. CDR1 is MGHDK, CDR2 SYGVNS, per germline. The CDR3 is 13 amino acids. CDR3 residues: CASRETGNTEAFF. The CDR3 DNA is TGTGCCAGCAGGGAGACAGGGAACACTGAAGCTTTCTTT. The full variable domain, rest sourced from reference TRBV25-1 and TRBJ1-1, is EADIYQTPRYLVIGTGKKITLECSQTMGHDKMYWYQQDPGMELHLIHYSYGVNSTEKGDLSSESTVSRIRTEHFPLTLESARPSHTSQYLCASRETGNTEAFFGQGTRLTVV.

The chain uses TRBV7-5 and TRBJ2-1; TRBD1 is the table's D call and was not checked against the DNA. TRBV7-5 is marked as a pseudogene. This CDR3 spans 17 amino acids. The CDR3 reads CARSLFYLGHLIEEQFF. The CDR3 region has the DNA TGTGCCAGAAGCTTATTTTATTTAGGACACCTAATTGAGGAGCAGTTCTTC.

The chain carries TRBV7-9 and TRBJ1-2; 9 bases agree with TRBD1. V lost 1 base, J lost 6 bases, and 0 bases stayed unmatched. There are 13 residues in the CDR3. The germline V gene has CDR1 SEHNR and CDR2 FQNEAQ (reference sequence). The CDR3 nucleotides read TGTGCCAGCAGCTTAGGGGACAGGGATGGCTACACCTTC. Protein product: CASSLGDRDGYTF. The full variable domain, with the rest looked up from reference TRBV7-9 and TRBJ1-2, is DTGVSQNPRHKITKRGQNVTFRCDPISEHNRLYWYRQTLGQGPEFLTYFQNEAQLEKSRLLSDRFSAERPKGSFSTLEIQRTEQGDSAMYLCASSLGDRDGYTFGSGTRLTVV.

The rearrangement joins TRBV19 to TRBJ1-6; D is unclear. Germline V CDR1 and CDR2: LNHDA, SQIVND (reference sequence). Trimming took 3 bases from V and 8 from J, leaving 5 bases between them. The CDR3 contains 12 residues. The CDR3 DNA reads TGTGCCAGTAGTATCCCCTATTCACCCCTCCACTTT. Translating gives CASSIPYSPLHF.

In DNA, the CDR3 is TGTGCCAGCAGCCATCGGAGGGGCAAATCTGGAAACACCATATATTTT. It translates to CASSHRRGKSGNTIYF. V gene TRBV7-6 combines with J gene TRBJ1-3; TRBD1 might be the D (5 bases). The V gene lost 5 bases and the J gene lost 1 base, with 15 bases spanning the gap. CDR3 length: 16 amino acids. Germline CDR1 and CDR2: SGHVS and FNYEAQ.

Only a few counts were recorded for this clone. CDR3 nucleotide sequence: TGTGCCAGCAGCCCCAGGACAAGGGGGATGGGGGAGCAGTACTTC. It is translated as CASSPRTRGMGEQYF. The rearrangement uses TRBV7-6 and TRBJ2-7, with a tentative D call TRBD1 (6 bases). From germline, CDR1 is SGHVS and CDR2 FNYEAQ. There are 15 residues in the CDR3. Trimming cost V 5 bases and J 7 bases, with 21 bases left between them. The full variable domain, rest sourced from reference TRBV7-6 and TRBJ2-7, is GAGVSQSPRYKVTKRGQDVALRCDPISGHVSLYWYRQALGQGPEFLTYFNYEAQQDKSGLPNDRFSAERPEGSISTLTIQRTEQRDSAMYRCASSPRTRGMGEQYFGPGTRLTVT.

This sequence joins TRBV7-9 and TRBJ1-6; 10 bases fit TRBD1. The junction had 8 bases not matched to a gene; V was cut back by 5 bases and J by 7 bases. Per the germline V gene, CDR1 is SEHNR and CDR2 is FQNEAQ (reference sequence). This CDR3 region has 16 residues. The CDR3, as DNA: TGTGCCAGCAGCCCAGGACAGGGGGAAAGGAATTCACCCCTCCACTTT. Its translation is CASSPGQGERNSPLHF.

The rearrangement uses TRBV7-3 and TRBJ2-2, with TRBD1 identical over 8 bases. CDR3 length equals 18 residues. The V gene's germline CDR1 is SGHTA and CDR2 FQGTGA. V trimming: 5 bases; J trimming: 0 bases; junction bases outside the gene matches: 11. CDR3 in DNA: TGTGCCAGCAGCCGTTATTTGGGACAGGCAGCGAACACCGGGGAGCTGTTTTTT. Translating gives CASSRYLGQAANTGELFF.